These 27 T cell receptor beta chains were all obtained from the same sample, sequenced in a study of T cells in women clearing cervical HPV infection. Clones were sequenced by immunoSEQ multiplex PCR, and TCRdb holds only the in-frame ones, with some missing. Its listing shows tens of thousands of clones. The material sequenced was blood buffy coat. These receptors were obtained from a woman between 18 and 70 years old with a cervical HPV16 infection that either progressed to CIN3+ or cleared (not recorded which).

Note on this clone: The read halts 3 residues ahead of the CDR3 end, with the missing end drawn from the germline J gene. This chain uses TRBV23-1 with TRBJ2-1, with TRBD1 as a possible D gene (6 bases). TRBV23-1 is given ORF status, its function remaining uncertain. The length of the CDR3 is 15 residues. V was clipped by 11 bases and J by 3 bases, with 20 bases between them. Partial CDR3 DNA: TGCGCCCCAAGCTGCAAGACAGGAAACTACAATGAG. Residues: CAPSCKTGNYNE. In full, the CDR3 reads CAPSCKTGNYNEQFF.

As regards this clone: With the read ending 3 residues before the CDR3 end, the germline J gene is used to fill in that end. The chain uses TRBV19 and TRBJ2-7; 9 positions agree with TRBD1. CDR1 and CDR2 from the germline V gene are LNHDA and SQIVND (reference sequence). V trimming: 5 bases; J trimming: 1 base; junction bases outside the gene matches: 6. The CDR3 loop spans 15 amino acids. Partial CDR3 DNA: TGTGCCAGTAGTTCCCCGGGACAGGGATCCTACGAG. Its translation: CASSSPGQGSYE. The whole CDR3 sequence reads CASSSPGQGSYEQYF. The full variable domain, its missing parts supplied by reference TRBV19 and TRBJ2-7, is DGGITQSPKYLFRKEGQNVTLSCEQNLNHDAMYWYRQDPGQGLRLIYYSQIVNDFQKGDIAEGYSVSREKKESFPLTVTSAQKNPTAFYLCASSSPGQGSYEQYFGPGTRLTVT.

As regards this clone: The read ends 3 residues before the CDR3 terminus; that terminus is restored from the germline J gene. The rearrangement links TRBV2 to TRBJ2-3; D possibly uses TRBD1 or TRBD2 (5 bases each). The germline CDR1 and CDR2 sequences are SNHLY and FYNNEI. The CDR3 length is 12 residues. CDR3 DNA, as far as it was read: TGTGCCAGCGGGCCGAGGGGAGAGACG. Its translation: CASGPRGET. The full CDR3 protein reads CASGPRGETQYF.

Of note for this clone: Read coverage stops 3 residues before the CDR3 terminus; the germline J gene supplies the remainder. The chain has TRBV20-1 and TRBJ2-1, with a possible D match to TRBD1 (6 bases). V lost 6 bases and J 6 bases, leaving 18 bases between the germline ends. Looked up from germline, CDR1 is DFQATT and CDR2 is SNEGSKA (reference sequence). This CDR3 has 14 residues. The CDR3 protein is CSASYRVFGNEQFF. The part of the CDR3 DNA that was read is TGCAGTGCATCGTACAGGGTATTTGGCAATGAG.

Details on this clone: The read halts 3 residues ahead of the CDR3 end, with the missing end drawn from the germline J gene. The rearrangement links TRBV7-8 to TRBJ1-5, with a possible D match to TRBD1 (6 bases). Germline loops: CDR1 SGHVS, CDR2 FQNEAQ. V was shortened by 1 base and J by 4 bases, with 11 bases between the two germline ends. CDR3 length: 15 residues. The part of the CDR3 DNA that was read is TGTGCCAGCAGCTTAGGTCGACAGGTAAATCAGCCC. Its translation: CASSLGRQVNQP. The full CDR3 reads CASSLGRQVNQPQHF.

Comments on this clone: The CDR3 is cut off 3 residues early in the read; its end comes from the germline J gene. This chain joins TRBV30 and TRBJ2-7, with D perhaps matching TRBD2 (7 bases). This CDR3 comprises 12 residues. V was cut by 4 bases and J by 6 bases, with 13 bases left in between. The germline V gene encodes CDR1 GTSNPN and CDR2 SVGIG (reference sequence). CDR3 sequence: CAWNPGGGEQYF. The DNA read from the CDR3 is TGTGCCTGGAATCCGGGGGGCGGCGAG.

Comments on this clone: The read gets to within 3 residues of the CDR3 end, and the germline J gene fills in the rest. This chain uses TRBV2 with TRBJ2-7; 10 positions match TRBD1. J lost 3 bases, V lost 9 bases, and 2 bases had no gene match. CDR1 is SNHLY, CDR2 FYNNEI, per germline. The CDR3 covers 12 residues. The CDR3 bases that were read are TGTGCCAGAGGACAGGGGGGCTACGAG. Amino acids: CARGQGGYE. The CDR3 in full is CARGQGGYEQYF. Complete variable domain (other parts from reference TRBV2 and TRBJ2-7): EPEVTQTPSHQVTQMGQEVILRCVPISNHLYFYWYRQILGQKVEFLVSFYNNEISEKSEIFDDQFSVERPDGSNFTLKIRSTKLEDSAMYFCARGQGGYEQYFGPGTRLTVT.

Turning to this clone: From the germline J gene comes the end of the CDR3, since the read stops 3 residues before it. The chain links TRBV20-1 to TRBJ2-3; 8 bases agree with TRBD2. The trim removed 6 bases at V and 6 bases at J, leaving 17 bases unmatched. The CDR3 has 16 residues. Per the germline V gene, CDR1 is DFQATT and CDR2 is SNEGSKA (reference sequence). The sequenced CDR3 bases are TGCAGTGCCTCGGTAGGGACTAGTTTTCTCCAGGATACG. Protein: CSASVGTSFLQDT. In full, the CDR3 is CSASVGTSFLQDTQYF.

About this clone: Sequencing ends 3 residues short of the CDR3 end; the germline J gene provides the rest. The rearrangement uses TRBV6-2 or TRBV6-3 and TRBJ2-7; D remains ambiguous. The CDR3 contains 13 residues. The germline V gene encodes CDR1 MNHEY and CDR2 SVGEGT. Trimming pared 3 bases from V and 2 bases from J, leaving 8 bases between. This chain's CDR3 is CASSYSGTYEQYF. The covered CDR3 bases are TGTGCCAGCAGTTATTCGGGTACCTACGAG.

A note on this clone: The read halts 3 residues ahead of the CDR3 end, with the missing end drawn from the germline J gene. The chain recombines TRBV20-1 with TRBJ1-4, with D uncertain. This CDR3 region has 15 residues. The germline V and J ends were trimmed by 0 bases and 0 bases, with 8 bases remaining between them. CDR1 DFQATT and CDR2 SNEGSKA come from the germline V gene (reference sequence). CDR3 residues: CSARDGSATNEKLFF. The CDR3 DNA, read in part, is TGCAGTGCTAGAGATGGTAGTGCAACTAATGAAAAA.

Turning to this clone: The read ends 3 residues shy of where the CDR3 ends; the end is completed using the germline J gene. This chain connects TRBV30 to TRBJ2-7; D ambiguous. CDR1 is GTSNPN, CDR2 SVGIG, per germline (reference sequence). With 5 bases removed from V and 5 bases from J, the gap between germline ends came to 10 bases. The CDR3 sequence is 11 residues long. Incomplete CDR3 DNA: TGTGCCTGGGCCGTCTTAGACGAG. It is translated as CAWAVLDE. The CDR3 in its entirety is CAWAVLDEQYF.

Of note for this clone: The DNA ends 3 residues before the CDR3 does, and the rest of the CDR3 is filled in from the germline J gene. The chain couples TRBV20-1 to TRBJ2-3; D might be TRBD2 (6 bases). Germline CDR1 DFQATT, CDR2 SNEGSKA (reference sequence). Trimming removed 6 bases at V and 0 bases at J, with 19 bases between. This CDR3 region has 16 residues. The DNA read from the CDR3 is TGCAGTGCAGCGACTAGAAAAGGGCTTAGCACAGATACG. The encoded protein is CSAATRKGLSTDT. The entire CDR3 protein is CSAATRKGLSTDTQYF.

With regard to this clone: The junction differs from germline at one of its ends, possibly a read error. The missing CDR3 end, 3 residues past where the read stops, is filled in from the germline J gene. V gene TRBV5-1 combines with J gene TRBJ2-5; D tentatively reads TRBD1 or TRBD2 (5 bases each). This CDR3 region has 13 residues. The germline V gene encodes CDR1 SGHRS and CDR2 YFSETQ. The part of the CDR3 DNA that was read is TGCGCCAGCAACTTGAGAGGGGAAGAGACC. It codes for CASNLRGEET. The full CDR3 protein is CASNLRGEETQYF. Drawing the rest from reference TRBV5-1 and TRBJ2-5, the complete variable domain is KAGVTQTPRYLIKTRGQQVTLSCSPISGHRSVSWYQQTPGQGLQFLFEYFSETQRNKGNFPGRFSGRQFSNSRSEMNVSTLELGDSALYLCASNLRGEETQYFGPGTRLLVL.

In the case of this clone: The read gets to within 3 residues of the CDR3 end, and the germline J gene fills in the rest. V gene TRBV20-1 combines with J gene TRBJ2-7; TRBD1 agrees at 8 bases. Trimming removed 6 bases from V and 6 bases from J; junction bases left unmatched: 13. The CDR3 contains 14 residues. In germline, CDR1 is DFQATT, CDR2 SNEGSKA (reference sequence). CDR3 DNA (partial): TGCAGTGCCGGGACCTATTCAGGGGGCAGCGAG. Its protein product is CSAGTYSGGSE. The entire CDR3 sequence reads CSAGTYSGGSEQYF.

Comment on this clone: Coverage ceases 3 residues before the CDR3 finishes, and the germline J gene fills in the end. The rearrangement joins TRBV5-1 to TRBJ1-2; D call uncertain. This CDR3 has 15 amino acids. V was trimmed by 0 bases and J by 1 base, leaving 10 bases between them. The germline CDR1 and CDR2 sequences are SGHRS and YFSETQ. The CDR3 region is CASSLGRALNYGYTF. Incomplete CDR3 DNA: TGCGCCAGCAGCTTGGGTAGGGCCCTTAACTATGGC.

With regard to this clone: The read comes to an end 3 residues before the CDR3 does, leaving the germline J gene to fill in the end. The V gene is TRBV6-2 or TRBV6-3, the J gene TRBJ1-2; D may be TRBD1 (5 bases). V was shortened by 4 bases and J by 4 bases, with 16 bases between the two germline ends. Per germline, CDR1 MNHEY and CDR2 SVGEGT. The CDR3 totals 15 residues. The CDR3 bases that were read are TGTGCCAGCAGTTGGACACTTGAGAGGCCCTATGGC. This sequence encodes CASSWTLERPYG. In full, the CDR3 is CASSWTLERPYGYTF.

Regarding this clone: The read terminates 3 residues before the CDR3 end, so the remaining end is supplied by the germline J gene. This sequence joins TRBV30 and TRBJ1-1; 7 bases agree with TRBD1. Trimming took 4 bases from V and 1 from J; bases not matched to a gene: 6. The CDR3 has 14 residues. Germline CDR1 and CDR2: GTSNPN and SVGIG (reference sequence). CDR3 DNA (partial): TGTGCCTGGACAGGGGGTGGGAAGAACACTGAA. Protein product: CAWTGGGKNTE. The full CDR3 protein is CAWTGGGKNTEAFF.

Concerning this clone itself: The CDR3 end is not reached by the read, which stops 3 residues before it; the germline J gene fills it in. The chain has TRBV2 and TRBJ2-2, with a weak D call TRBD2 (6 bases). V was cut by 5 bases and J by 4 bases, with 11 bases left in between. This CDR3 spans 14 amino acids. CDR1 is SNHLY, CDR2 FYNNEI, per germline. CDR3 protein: CASSLAGTTGELFF. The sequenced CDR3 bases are TGTGCCAGCAGTTTGGCGGGGACCACCGGGGAG.

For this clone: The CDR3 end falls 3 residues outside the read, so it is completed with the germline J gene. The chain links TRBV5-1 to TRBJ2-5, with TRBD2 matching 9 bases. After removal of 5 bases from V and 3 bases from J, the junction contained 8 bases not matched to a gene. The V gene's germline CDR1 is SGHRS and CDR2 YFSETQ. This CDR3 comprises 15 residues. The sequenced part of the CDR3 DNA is TGCGCCAGCAGTTTGTCTCCTAGCGGGGAAGAGACC. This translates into CASSLSPSGEET. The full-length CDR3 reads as CASSLSPSGEETQYF.

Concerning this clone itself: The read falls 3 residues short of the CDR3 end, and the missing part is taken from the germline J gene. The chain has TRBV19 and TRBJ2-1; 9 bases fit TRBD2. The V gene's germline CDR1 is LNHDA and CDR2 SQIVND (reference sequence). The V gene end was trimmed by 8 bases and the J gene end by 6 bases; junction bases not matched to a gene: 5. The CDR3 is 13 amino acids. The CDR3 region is CASLAGVGNEQFF. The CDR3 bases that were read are TGTGCCAGTTTAGCGGGAGTAGGCAATGAG.

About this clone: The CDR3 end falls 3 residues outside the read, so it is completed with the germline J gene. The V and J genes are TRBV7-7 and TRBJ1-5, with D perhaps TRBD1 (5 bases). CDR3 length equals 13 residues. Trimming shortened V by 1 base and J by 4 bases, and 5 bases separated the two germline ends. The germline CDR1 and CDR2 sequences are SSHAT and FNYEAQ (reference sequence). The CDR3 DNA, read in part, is TGTGCCAGCAGCTTAGACAGGAATCAGCCC. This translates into CASSLDRNQP. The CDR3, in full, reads CASSLDRNQPQHF.

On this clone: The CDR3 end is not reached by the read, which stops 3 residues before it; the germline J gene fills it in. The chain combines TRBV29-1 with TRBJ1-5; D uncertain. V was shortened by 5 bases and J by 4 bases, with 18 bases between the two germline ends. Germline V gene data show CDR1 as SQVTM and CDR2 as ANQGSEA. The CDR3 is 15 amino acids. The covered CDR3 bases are TGCAGCGTTCAGATGATGGCGGGAGAGAATCAGCCC. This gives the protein CSVQMMAGENQP. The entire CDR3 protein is CSVQMMAGENQPQHF.

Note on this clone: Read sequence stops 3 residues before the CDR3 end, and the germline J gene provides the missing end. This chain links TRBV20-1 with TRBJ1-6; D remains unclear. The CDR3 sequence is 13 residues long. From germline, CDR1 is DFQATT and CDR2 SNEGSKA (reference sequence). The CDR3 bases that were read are TGCAGTGCTAGAGACCAACCGACTGGATCC. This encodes CSARDQPTGS. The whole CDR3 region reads CSARDQPTGSLHF.

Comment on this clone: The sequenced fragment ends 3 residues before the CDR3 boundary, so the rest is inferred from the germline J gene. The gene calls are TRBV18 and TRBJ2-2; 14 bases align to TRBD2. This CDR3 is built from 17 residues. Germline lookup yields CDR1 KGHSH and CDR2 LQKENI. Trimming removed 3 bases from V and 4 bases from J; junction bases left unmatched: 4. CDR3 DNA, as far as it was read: TGTGCCAGCTCACCCTTGGGGACTAGCGGGAGCACCGGGGAG. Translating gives CASSPLGTSGSTGE. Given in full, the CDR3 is CASSPLGTSGSTGELFF.

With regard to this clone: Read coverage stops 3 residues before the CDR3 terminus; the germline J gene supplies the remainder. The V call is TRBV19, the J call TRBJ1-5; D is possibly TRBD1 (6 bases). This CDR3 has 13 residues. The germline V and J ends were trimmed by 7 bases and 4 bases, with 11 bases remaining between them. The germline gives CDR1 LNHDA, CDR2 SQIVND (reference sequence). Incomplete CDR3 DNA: TGTGCCAGTATATCAGGGGTGAATCAGCCC. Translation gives CASISGVNQP. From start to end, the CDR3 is CASISGVNQPQHF.

The covered CDR3 bases are TGCAGCGCAAGGCGAGCAACTAATGAAAAG. This sequence encodes CSARRATNEK. Given in full, the CDR3 is CSARRATNEKLFF. This chain links TRBV29-1 with TRBJ2-2; D gene ambiguous. The read gets to within 3 residues of the CDR3 end, and the germline J gene fills in the rest. Germline values: CDR1 SQVTM, CDR2 ANQGSEA. This CDR3 has 13 amino acids.

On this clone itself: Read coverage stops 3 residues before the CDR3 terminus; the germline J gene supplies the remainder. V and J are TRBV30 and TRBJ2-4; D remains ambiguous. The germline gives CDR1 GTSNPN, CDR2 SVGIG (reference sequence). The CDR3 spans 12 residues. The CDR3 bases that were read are TGTGCCTGGAGTGGACACAGTGGTGGT. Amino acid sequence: CAWSGHSGG. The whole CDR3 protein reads CAWSGHSGGQYF. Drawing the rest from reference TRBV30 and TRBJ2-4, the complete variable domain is SQTIHQWPATLVQPVGSPLSLECTVEGTSNPNLYWYRQAAGRGLQLLFYSVGIGQISSEVPQNLSASRPQDRQFILSSKKLLLSDSGFYLCAWSGHSGGQYFGAGTRLSVL.